Following are 17 T cell receptor beta chains from one sample sequenced in a study of cytomegalovirus exposure and HLA in healthy donors. The PCR ran on 60 Vbeta and 13 Jbeta primers. Assay used: immunoSEQ multiplex PCR; TCRdb lists only in-frame clones, some missing. The sample has 110,000 to 150,000 clones, about 10% seen once. The sequenced sample was PBMCs. These receptors originate from a man over 45 in good health and CMV-seronegative.

The chain carries TRBV4-1 and TRBJ1-3; no definite D call. V lost 4 bases and J 0 bases, leaving 10 bases between the germline ends. This CDR3 region has 15 residues. The germline gives CDR1 MGHRA, CDR2 YSYEKL. Here the CDR3 reads CASSLQASSGNTIYF. Here the CDR3 DNA reads TGCGCCAGCAGCCTGCAGGCCAGCTCTGGAAACACCATATATTTT.

This sequence joins TRBV28 and TRBJ2-5, with 8 positions matching TRBD1. The DNA end is a closer match to TRBJ2-7, so the J assignment may be wrong. The CDR3 consists of 14 residues. Germline loops: CDR1 MDHEN, CDR2 SYDVKM. As DNA, the CDR3 is TGTGCCAGCAGTACTCCAGGGGGCGCGTACGAGCAGTACTTC. Its protein product is CASSTPGGAYEQYF.

The rearrangement uses TRBV28 and TRBJ2-7; D unresolved. The CDR3 has 13 residues. The V gene lost 2 bases and the J gene lost 6 bases, with 11 bases spanning the gap. Per germline, CDR1 MDHEN and CDR2 SYDVKM. This chain's CDR3 is CASSLDMAAEQYF. CDR3 in DNA: TGTGCCAGCAGTTTAGACATGGCCGCCGAGCAGTACTTC.

The rearrangement uses TRBV19 and TRBJ1-1, with D possibly TRBD1 on 5 matching bases. Trimming shortened V by 1 base and J by 0 bases, and 12 bases separated the two germline ends. The CDR3 runs 16 residues. CDR1 is LNHDA and CDR2 is SQIVND in the germline V gene (reference sequence). Here the CDR3 DNA reads TGTGCCAGTAGTATAGTACACAGGTTCATGAACACTGAAGCTTTCTTT. Translated: CASSIVHRFMNTEAFF.

This clone has a handful of counts. V usage is TRBV2 and J usage is TRBJ2-3; 12 positions agree with TRBD2. The CDR3 spans 14 residues. V gave up 5 bases and J gave up 6 bases; unmatched junction bases: 3. Germline assignment: CDR1 SNHLY and CDR2 FYNNEI. CDR3 bases: TGTGCCAGCAGTCGACTAGCGGGAGTGGATACGCAGTATTTT. This gives the protein CASSRLAGVDTQYF.

This chain uses TRBV5-3 with TRBJ2-7; D may be TRBD2 (5 bases). TRBV5-3 carries the ORF label, with uncertain function. The V gene lost 0 bases and the J gene lost 2 bases, with 9 bases spanning the gap. The length of the CDR3 is 14 residues. The CDR3 DNA sequence: TGTGCCAGAAGCTTGGCCAAACTAGCCTACGAGCAGTACTTC. This codes for CARSLAKLAYEQYF.

This clone appeared a few times. A read error may be the cause here, since a much bigger clone is one base away. This chain uses TRBV7-2 with TRBJ1-1, with D perhaps TRBD1 (5 bases). The germline V gene encodes CDR1 SGHTA and CDR2 FQGNSA. Between the trimmed V and J ends, which lost 4 bases and 2 bases, there was a span of 8 bases. This CDR3 contains 13 residues. The CDR3 DNA reads as TGTGCCAGCAGCTCAGACAGTAACACTGAAGCTTTCTTT. This encodes CASSSDSNTEAFF.

The table lists this clone with a few counts. V gene TRBV29-1 combines with J gene TRBJ1-2; the match to TRBD1 covers 8 bases. This CDR3 spans 11 amino acids. Germline V lookup: CDR1 SQVTM, CDR2 ANQGSEA. The J segment lost 7 bases and the V segment lost 2 bases, leaving 0 bases of the junction unmatched. The CDR3 here is CSVEQGAGYTF. The CDR3 nucleotides are TGCAGCGTTGAACAGGGGGCTGGCTACACCTTC.

A remark on this clone: Other DNA sequences of this sample code for an identical CDR3. The V gene is TRBV19, the J gene TRBJ1-1, with 8 positions matching TRBD1. The V and J ends lost 5 bases and 4 bases, in that order; junction bases with no gene match: 3. The CDR3 extends over 13 amino acids. Germline CDR1 LNHDA, CDR2 SQIVND (reference sequence). The CDR3 loop reads CASSAGGGTEAFF. Here the CDR3 DNA reads TGTGCCAGTAGTGCAGGGGGCGGCACTGAAGCTTTCTTT. Variable domain in full (rest from reference TRBV19 and TRBJ1-1): DGGITQSPKYLFRKEGQNVTLSCEQNLNHDAMYWYRQDPGQGLRLIYYSQIVNDFQKGDIAEGYSVSREKKESFPLTVTSAQKNPTAFYLCASSAGGGTEAFFGQGTRLTVV.

The chain recombines TRBV5-1 with TRBJ2-1; 9 positions agree with TRBD2. This CDR3 contains 15 residues. The germline gives CDR1 SGHRS, CDR2 YFSETQ. J was trimmed by 1 base and V by 6 bases; bases with no gene match: 5. The CDR3 DNA sequence: TGCGCCAGCACATTGAGCGGGGGGTCCTACAATGAGCAGTTCTTC. This gives the protein CASTLSGGSYNEQFF.

Only a few counts were recorded for this clone. V is TRBV5-1 and J is TRBJ2-7; tentatively, D is TRBD2 (6 bases). The CDR3 is 15 residues long. Germline V lookup: CDR1 SGHRS, CDR2 YFSETQ. V gave up 7 bases and J gave up 3 bases, with 20 bases separating them. The CDR3 nucleotides read TGCGCCAGCTCACCGTCGGGAGAAGATTTCTACGAGCAGTACTTC. Its translation is CASSPSGEDFYEQYF.

This chain links TRBV25-1 with TRBJ1-1, with TRBD1 matching over 8 bases. J was trimmed by 7 bases and V by 5 bases; bases with no gene match: 9. The CDR3 has 14 amino acids. Germline assignment: CDR1 MGHDK and CDR2 SYGVNS. CDR3 nucleotides: TGTGCCAGCAGTCTCTCCGGGACAGGCTATGAAGCTTTCTTT. Protein product: CASSLSGTGYEAFF.

This chain uses TRBV18 with TRBJ1-1; a possible D gene is TRBD1 (6 bases). The CDR3 sequence is 14 residues long. Trimming stripped 4 bases from V and 1 base from J, with 10 bases between. Germline V gene data show CDR1 as KGHSH and CDR2 as LQKENI. The CDR3 loop reads CASSRPDRNTEAFF. Here the CDR3 DNA reads TGTGCCAGCTCACGTCCGGACAGGAACACTGAAGCTTTCTTT.

V usage is TRBV5-1 and J usage is TRBJ1-5, with unresolved D. Germline V lookup: CDR1 SGHRS, CDR2 YFSETQ. V was shortened by 0 bases and J by 6 bases, with 13 bases between the two germline ends. This CDR3 region has 15 residues. The CDR3 spells CASSLDSSPFQPQHF. The CDR3 DNA follows: TGCGCCAGCAGCTTGGACTCGTCGCCATTTCAGCCCCAGCATTTT.

This clone appeared a few times. The chain uses TRBV4-1 and TRBJ1-2; TRBD1 might be the D (6 bases). The germline gives CDR1 MGHRA, CDR2 YSYEKL. The V end lost 1 base, the J end lost 2 bases, and 11 bases lay between the germline ends. The CDR3 loop spans 15 amino acids. CDR3 residues: CASSQASGQNYGYTF. The CDR3 bases are TGCGCCAGCAGCCAAGCGTCCGGACAGAACTATGGCTACACCTTC.

This chain joins TRBV28 and TRBJ1-3; the D gene is possibly TRBD1 (5 bases). Looked up from germline, CDR1 is MDHEN and CDR2 is SYDVKM. The CDR3 spans 14 residues. The V gene lost 6 bases and the J gene lost 4 bases, with 13 bases spanning the gap. The CDR3, as DNA: TGTGCCAGCAGGAGCCAGGGATCCGGAAACACCATATATTTT. This encodes CASRSQGSGNTIYF.

There are a few counts of this clone. V usage is TRBV19 and J usage is TRBJ1-1; 7 nucleotides align to TRBD1. V shed 7 bases and J 1 base; nucleotides not matched to a gene: 12. The germline gives CDR1 LNHDA, CDR2 SQIVND (reference sequence). The CDR3 contains 16 residues. CDR3 loop: CASTILHRGPNTEAFF. In DNA form, the CDR3 reads TGTGCCAGTACCATCCTCCACAGGGGCCCGAACACTGAAGCTTTCTTT.